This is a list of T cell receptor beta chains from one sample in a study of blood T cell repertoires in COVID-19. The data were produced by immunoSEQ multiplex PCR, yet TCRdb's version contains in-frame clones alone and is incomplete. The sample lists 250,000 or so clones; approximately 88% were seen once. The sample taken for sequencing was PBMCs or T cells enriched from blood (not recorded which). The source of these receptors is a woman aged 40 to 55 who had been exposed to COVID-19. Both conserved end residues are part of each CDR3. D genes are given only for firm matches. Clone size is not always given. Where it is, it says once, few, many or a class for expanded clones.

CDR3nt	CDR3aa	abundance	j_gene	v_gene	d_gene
TGTGCCAGCAGCCGTCGACAGGGTGGAGATACGCAGTATTTT	CASSRRQGGDTQYF	.	TRBJ2-3	TRBV7-2	TRBD1
TGTGCCAGCAGTGTCGACAGACTTAACACTGAAGCTTTCTTT	CASSVDRLNTEAFF	.	TRBJ1-1	TRBV2	.
TGTGCCAGCAGTGAATGGAATGGGGCCCGCGAGCAGTACTTC	CASSEWNGAREQYF	once	TRBJ2-7	TRBV6-1	.
TGTGCCAGCAGCGTAGCCGCGGGATTGAGAGAGACCCAGTACTTC	CASSVAAGLRETQYF	.	TRBJ2-5	TRBV9	.
TGTGCCAGCAGTTACTCGATGAAGGACAGCCTAAATAGCAATCAGCCCCAGCATTTT	CASSYSMKDSLNSNQPQHF	.	TRBJ1-5	TRBV6-2/TRBV6-3	.
TGTGCCAGTAGTATCGTGCAGTTCACTGAAGCTTTCTTT	CASSIVQFTEAFF	.	TRBJ1-1	TRBV19	.
TGTGCGACGGCTAGGGGCCGACAAGAGACCCAGTACTTC	CATARGRQETQYF	.	TRBJ2-5	TRBV7-6	.
TGTGCCAGCAGTTTCTTAGGACAGCTTTATAGCAATCAGCCCCAGCATTTT	CASSFLGQLYSNQPQHF	.	TRBJ1-5	TRBV28	.
TGCGCCAGCAGCCGGACCGGGACAGGGACTTACAATGAGCAGTTCTTC	CASSRTGTGTYNEQFF	once	TRBJ2-1	TRBV4-1	TRBD1
TGTGCCAGCAGTTTATTGTCGGCGGGGGGCTACACCTTC	CASSLLSAGGYTF	once	TRBJ1-2	TRBV28	.
TGTGCCAGCAGCCAAGATCTATGGCTAGCGGCCCACAATGAGCAGTTCTTC	CASSQDLWLAAHNEQFF	.	TRBJ2-1	TRBV4-2	TRBD2
TGTGCCAGCACCCCGGGGACAGGGGGTGAAAAACTGTTTTTT	CASTPGTGGEKLFF	.	TRBJ1-4	TRBV28	TRBD1
TGTGCCAGCAGTTCGGACAGGGCGCGACACACCATATATTTT	CASSSDRARHTIYF	.	TRBJ1-3	TRBV28	TRBD1
TGTGCCAGCAGCTTCCACAGGGGGGAAAAGGCTAATGAAAAACTGTTTTTT	CASSFHRGEKANEKLFF	.	TRBJ1-4	TRBV5-5	TRBD1
TGTGCCAGCAGCGTAGGGGCGTCCGTACGGAACACTGAAGCTTTCTTT	CASSVGASVRNTEAFF	.	TRBJ1-1	TRBV9	.